The 4 T cell receptor beta chains below come from one sample, sequenced in a study of blood T cells in healthy people across ages. A second roughly 7 to 12 cycle PCR used barcoded and J-beta primers. TCRdb called the 5' RACE reads again in MiXCR, with one record for every CDR3 protein. Counted here are 1.5 million to 2 million distinct CDR3 sequences, roughly a third occurring once; the ten biggest clones make up around 11%. What was sequenced was blood. All receptors derive from a woman aged 25 to 45 in good health.

The J gene is TRBJ2-1, the V gene TRBV5-1, with D possibly being TRBD2 (7 bases). From germline, CDR1 is SGHRS and CDR2 YFSETQ. The length of the CDR3 is 16 residues. Trimming shortened V by 0 bases and J by 5 bases, and 15 bases separated the two germline ends. Here the CDR3 DNA reads TGCGCCAGCAGCTTGGGGGAGGGGGGCACCAACAATGAGCAGTTCTTC. As protein: CASSLGEGGTNNEQFF.

The chain combines TRBV27 with TRBJ2-7; 10 bases agree with TRBD2. This CDR3 has 14 residues. The V segment lost 6 bases and the J segment 10 bases; nucleotides outside the gene matches: 12. CDR1 is MNHEY, CDR2 SMNVEV, per germline (reference sequence). The CDR3, as DNA: TGTGCCAGCAGCGTAGCGGGAGGAATGGTCGCCCAGTACTTC. Its protein product is CASSVAGGMVAQYF.

This clonotype was detected only a few times. The chain employs TRBV9 and TRBJ2-2; D possibly corresponds to TRBD2 (5 bases). The CDR3 has 12 residues. The V and J ends lost 2 bases and 8 bases respectively, with 7 bases between them. Germline V gene lookup returns CDR1 SGDLS and CDR2 YYNGEE. CDR3 region: CASSVGKGELFF. In DNA form, the CDR3 reads TGTGCCAGCAGCGTCGGGAAGGGGGAGCTGTTTTTT.

The rearrangement links TRBV28 to TRBJ2-1, with D tentatively TRBD2 (7 bases). V shed 5 bases and J shed 5 bases, with 22 bases lying between them. Germline V lookup: CDR1 MDHEN, CDR2 SYDVKM. This CDR3 contains 17 residues. As DNA, the CDR3 is TGTGCCAGCAGTCCCCAGGTTTCGGGGGGCGTGGACAATGAGCAGTTCTTC. Protein sequence: CASSPQVSGGVDNEQFF.